The 22 T cell receptor beta chains given below trace back to one sample, sequenced in a study of early T cells in non-severe SARS-CoV-2 infection. TCRdb passed the 5' RACE reads through MiXCR, listing each CDR3 protein once. The table includes more than 20,000 distinct CDR3 sequences, less than 4.5% detected once. Source material: whole blood. The receptors stem from an adult who was a healthcare worker with PCR-confirmed SARS-CoV-2 infection or an uninfected control (not recorded which).

This rearrangement joins TRBV12-2 to TRBJ1-1; TRBD1 is taken as the D call from the table, unchecked against the DNA. TRBV12-2 is reported as a pseudogene. There are 15 residues in the CDR3. The CDR3 spells CASRLTGNKSTEAFF. For the CDR3, the DNA is TGTGCAAGTCGCTTGACAGGTAATAAGTCCACTGAAGCTTTCTTT.

This clonotype was recorded at least ten times. The rearrangement joins TRBV30 to TRBJ1-3, with D uncertain. The CDR3 has 13 residues. Trimming left V 1 base short and J 0 bases short, with 4 bases between. Germline CDR1 and CDR2: GTSNPN and SVGIG (reference sequence). The CDR3 DNA reads TGTGCCTGGAGTGCGGGCTCTGGAAACACCATATATTTT. This codes for CAWSAGSGNTIYF.

This clonotype was detected many times. The chain joins TRBV18 to TRBJ2-7; TRBD1 or TRBD2 may be the D gene (5 bases each). CDR3 length: 15 residues. Between the trimmed V and J ends, which lost 4 bases and 1 base, there was a span of 14 bases. The germline V gene encodes CDR1 KGHSH and CDR2 LQKENI. The chain's CDR3 is CASSRAGTASYEQYF. CDR3 nucleotide sequence: TGTGCCAGCTCACGGGCCGGGACGGCATCCTACGAGCAGTACTTC.

This clonotype showed up many times. V usage is TRBV4-3 and J usage is TRBJ2-6; D possibly corresponds to TRBD2 (5 bases). The CDR3 is 16 amino acids. Germline V gives CDR1 LGHNA, CDR2 YSLEER. Trimming cost V 0 bases and J 3 bases, with 9 bases left between them. Written as DNA, the CDR3 is TGCGCCAGCAGCCAAGAAAGCGGAAGTGGGGCCAACGTCCTGACTTTC. Translation gives CASSQESGSGANVLTF.

The rearrangement uses TRBV7-8 and TRBJ2-3; 8 positions match TRBD2. Losses at the gene ends were 5 bases for V and 6 bases for J; bases not matched to a gene: 10. The CDR3 runs 15 residues. Germline loops: CDR1 SGHVS, CDR2 FQNEAQ. This chain's CDR3 is CASSPTIGTRDTQYF. The CDR3 DNA follows: TGTGCCAGCAGCCCAACCATCGGGACTAGGGATACGCAGTATTTT.

Concerning this clonotype itself: A much larger clone differs by one base, so this may be a read error. The chain uses TRBV29-1 and TRBJ2-7; D uncertain. Trimming took 2 bases from V and 5 from J, leaving 7 bases between them. The CDR3 covers 11 residues. In germline, CDR1 is SQVTM, CDR2 ANQGSEA. The CDR3 coding sequence is TGCAGCGTTGAAATGGGCCACGAGCAGTACTTC. Translating it yields CSVEMGHEQYF.

This clonotype was observed at least ten times. This chain uses TRBV28 with TRBJ2-2; 12 bases line up with TRBD1. CDR3 length equals 20 residues. CDR1 MDHEN and CDR2 SYDVKM come from the germline V gene. The ends lost 3 bases at V and 3 bases at J; junction bases unmatched: 14. The CDR3 DNA sequence: TGTGCCAGCAGTTTTGGGCTCGGGACAGGGGGCGCCGAGTACACCGGGGAGCTGTTTTTT. Its translation is CASSFGLGTGGAEYTGELFF.

This clonotype was counted many times. The V call is TRBV5-6, the J call TRBJ2-2; D might be TRBD2 (7 bases). The V end was cut by 9 bases, the J end by 5 bases, with 17 bases between. The CDR3 length is 14 residues. Germline V CDR1 and CDR2: SGHDT, YYEEEE. CDR3 amino acids: CATSGGLNTGELFF. The CDR3 DNA reads as TGTGCCACTTCGGGGGGCCTCAATACCGGGGAGCTGTTTTTT.

This clonotype was detected ten times or more. The chain has TRBV6-5 and TRBJ1-1; D perhaps matches TRBD1 (5 bases). Germline assignment: CDR1 MNHEY and CDR2 SVGAGI. Trimming took 4 bases from V and 4 from J, leaving 7 bases between them. The CDR3 contains 12 residues. The CDR3 here is CASSSGTTEAFF. DNA for the CDR3: TGTGCCAGCAGTTCAGGGACCACTGAAGCTTTCTTT.

This clonotype was picked up many times. CDR3 loop: CASSHLQNTIYF. CDR3 DNA: TGTGCCAGCAGCCACCTACAAAACACCATATATTTT. The rearrangement links TRBV7-9 to TRBJ1-3; D unclear. CDR3 size: 12 residues. Trimming removed 5 bases from V and 6 bases from J, with 8 bases in between. In germline, CDR1 is SEHNR, CDR2 FQNEAQ (reference sequence).

This clonotype was recorded a few times. The chain links TRBV9 to TRBJ1-5, with a possible D match to TRBD1 (5 bases). Looked up from germline, CDR1 is SGDLS and CDR2 is YYNGEE. CDR3 length: 15 amino acids. Trimming took off 2 bases at V and 3 bases at J, with 12 bases between the two ends. CDR3 bases: TGTGCCAGCAGCGTTGGGGGACGGGACAATCAGCCCCAGCATTTT. Its protein product is CASSVGGRDNQPQHF. The whole variable domain, remainder taken from reference TRBV9 and TRBJ1-5, is DSGVTQTPKHLITATGQRVTLRCSPRSGDLSVYWYQQSLDQGLQFLIQYYNGEERAKGNILERFSAQQFPDLHSELNLSSLELGDSALYFCASSVGGRDNQPQHFGDGTRLSIL.

At least ten counts were recorded for this clonotype. The CDR3 DNA follows: TGTGCCAGCAGGACAGGGGTGACCCAGTACTTC. Translation gives CASRTGVTQYF. The chain has TRBV7-2 and TRBJ2-5; 8 bases are a match to TRBD1. Per germline, CDR1 SGHTA and CDR2 FQGNSA. The CDR3 runs to 11 residues. J was trimmed by 7 bases and V by 6 bases; bases with no gene match: 1.

A few counts support this clonotype. The V gene is TRBV7-2, the J gene TRBJ2-3; D not resolved. CDR1 and CDR2 from the germline V gene are SGHTA and FQGNSA. There are 12 residues in the CDR3. Trimming took off 5 bases at V and 6 bases at J, with 9 bases between the two ends. DNA for the CDR3: TGTGCCAGCAGCCCCCCTAGGGATACGCAGTATTTT. It encodes CASSPPRDTQYF.

The table lists this clonotype with many counts. The V gene is TRBV18, the J gene TRBJ2-3; possible D gene TRBD1, 5 bases. Germline V CDR1 and CDR2: KGHSH, LQKENI. This CDR3 is 15 amino acids long. V lost 1 base and J 1 base, leaving 9 bases between the germline ends. The CDR3 sequence: CASSPLEGGTDTQYF. The DNA of the CDR3 is TGTGCCAGCTCACCACTTGAAGGGGGCACAGATACGCAGTATTTT.

This clonotype has just a few counts. V is TRBV6-1 and J is TRBJ1-1; no definite D call. Germline assignment: CDR1 MNHNS and CDR2 SASEGT. This CDR3 region has 14 residues. The germline V and J ends were trimmed by 3 bases and 1 base, with 9 bases remaining between them. CDR3 protein: CASSEFPGNTEAFF. Written as DNA, the CDR3 is TGTGCCAGCAGTGAGTTTCCGGGGAACACTGAAGCTTTCTTT.

Regarding this clonotype: A much larger clone is a single base away; this may be a read error. The chain links TRBV9 to TRBJ2-2; 7 bases are a match to TRBD1. Germline values: CDR1 SGDLS, CDR2 YYNGEE. This CDR3 is 13 amino acids long. The CDR3 here is CVSSPGQTGELFF. CDR3 nucleotides: TGTGTCAGCAGCCCGGGACAGACCGGGGAGCTGTTTTTT.

This clonotype was recorded a few times. The chain employs TRBV28 and TRBJ1-2; TRBD1 agrees at 9 bases. Germline V gene sequence: CDR1 MDHEN, CDR2 SYDVKM. V shed 6 bases, J shed 2 bases, and the junction held 7 bases outside the gene matches. The CDR3 totals 15 residues. The CDR3 spells CASRTGGEWNYGYTF. The CDR3 DNA sequence: TGTGCCAGCAGGACAGGGGGGGAGTGGAACTATGGCTACACCTTC.

This clonotype was seen repeatedly, ten times or more. This chain links TRBV6-6 with TRBJ2-1, with 9 bases identical to TRBD2. The CDR3 runs to 16 residues. Germline CDR1 reads MNHNY; CDR2 reads SVGAGI (reference sequence). Trimming at V came to 7 bases and at J to 3 bases, leaving 10 bases not matched to a gene. The CDR3 region is CASTAGASGDYNEQFF. The CDR3 DNA reads TGTGCCAGCACCGCCGGGGCTAGCGGGGACTACAATGAGCAGTTCTTC.

This clonotype was seen many times. The chain uses TRBV24-1 and TRBJ2-1, with 9 nucleotides matching TRBD1. CDR3 length equals 16 residues. The trim removed 4 bases at V and 10 bases at J, leaving 13 bases unmatched. CDR1 and CDR2 from the germline V gene are KGHDR and SFDVKD. The DNA of the CDR3 is TGTGCCACCAGTGACCTTACGGGACAGGGCCTTAGGGAGCAGTTCTTC. It encodes CATSDLTGQGLREQFF.

This clonotype was counted ten times or more. The CDR3 coding sequence is TGCGCCAGCAGCTTGCCTAGCTCGAACACCGGGGAGCTGTTTTTT. This gives the protein CASSLPSSNTGELFF. The chain uses TRBV5-1 and TRBJ2-2, with D maybe TRBD2 (5 bases). This CDR3 contains 15 residues. CDR1 SGHRS and CDR2 YFSETQ come from the germline V gene. V was clipped by 1 base and J by 0 bases, with 7 bases between them. Drawing the rest from reference TRBV5-1 and TRBJ2-2, the complete variable domain is KAGVTQTPRYLIKTRGQQVTLSCSPISGHRSVSWYQQTPGQGLQFLFEYFSETQRNKGNFPGRFSGRQFSNSRSEMNVSTLELGDSALYLCASSLPSSNTGELFFGEGSRLTVL.

This clonotype was seen ten or more times. The rearrangement joins TRBV6-1 to TRBJ2-1; TRBD2 agrees at 11 bases. Germline V gene data show CDR1 as MNHNS and CDR2 as SASEGT. The trim removed 4 bases at V and 9 bases at J, leaving 8 bases unmatched. The CDR3 sequence is 15 residues long. Here the CDR3 DNA reads TGTGCCAGCAGTGGAGTAGCGGGGGGGTACGGTGAGCAGTTCTTC. Protein sequence: CASSGVAGGYGEQFF.

Many counts were recorded for this clonotype. The chain employs TRBV11-2 and TRBJ2-3, with D perhaps given as TRBD1 or TRBD2 (6 bases each). Germline V gives CDR1 SGHAT, CDR2 FQNNGV. CDR3 length: 12 residues. Trimming left V 6 bases short and J 6 bases short, with 10 bases between. CDR3 loop: CASSLGGDTQYF. CDR3 nucleotides: TGTGCCAGCAGTCTAGGGGGGGATACGCAGTATTTT. Complete variable domain (other parts from reference TRBV11-2 and TRBJ2-3): EAGVAQSPRYKIIEKRQSVAFWCNPISGHATLYWYQQILGQGPKLLIQFQNNGVVDDSQLPKDRFSAERLKGVDSTLKIQPAKLEDSAVYLCASSLGGDTQYFGPGTRLTVL.